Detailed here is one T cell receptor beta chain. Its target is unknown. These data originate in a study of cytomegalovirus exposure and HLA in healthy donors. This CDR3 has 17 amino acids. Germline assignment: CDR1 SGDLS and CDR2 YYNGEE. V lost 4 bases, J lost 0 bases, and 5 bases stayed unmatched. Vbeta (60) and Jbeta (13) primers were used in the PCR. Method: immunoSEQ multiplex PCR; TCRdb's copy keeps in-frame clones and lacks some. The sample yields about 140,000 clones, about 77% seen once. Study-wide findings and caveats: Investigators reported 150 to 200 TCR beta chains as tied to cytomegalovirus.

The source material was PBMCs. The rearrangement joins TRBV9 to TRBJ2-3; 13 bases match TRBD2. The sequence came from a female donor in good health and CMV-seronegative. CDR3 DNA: TGTGCCAGCAGCCCCTCGACTAGCGGGGGGAGCACAGATACGCAGTATTTT. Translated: CASSPSTSGGSTDTQYF.